Listed here are 17 T cell receptor beta chains from one sample, sequenced in a study of T cells in Graves' hyperthyroidism and ophthalmopathy. The investigators amplified TCR beta CDR3 regions from RNA transcripts. The HTBI primer set was used in a first-round RT-PCR of the TCR CDR3. TCRdb reprocessed the multiplex PCR reads via MiXCR and lists one record per CDR3 protein. The sample consists of some 740,000 distinct CDR3 sequences, 14% of them appearing once. Sample: blood. These receptors all stem from a woman under 30 with Graves' hyperthyroidism.

This clonotype was counted many times. The chain carries TRBV6-1 and TRBJ1-2, with D hard to call. Trimming left V 5 bases short and J 4 bases short, with 17 bases between. Looked up from germline, CDR1 is MNHNS and CDR2 is SASEGT. CDR3 length: 15 amino acids. CDR3 coding DNA: TGTGCCAGCAGTTATAATATAGTCGCGAGCTATGGCTACACCTTC. The encoded protein is CASSYNIVASYGYTF.

There are many counts of this clonotype. The chain combines TRBV18 with TRBJ1-1; 11 bases match TRBD1. Trimming at V came to 5 bases and at J to 11 bases, leaving 7 bases not matched to a gene. The CDR3 is 13 amino acids. The germline gives CDR1 KGHSH, CDR2 LQKENI. Here the CDR3 DNA reads TGTGCCAGCTCATCCGGACAGGGGGCAACTGCTTTCTTT. Residues: CASSSGQGATAFF.

With respect to this clonotype: At one boundary the junction diverges from the germline segment, which might be a read error. V gene TRBV10-1 combines with J gene TRBJ2-6; a possible D gene is TRBD1 (5 bases). Germline CDR1 and CDR2: WNHNN and SYGVQD (reference sequence). This CDR3 is built from 14 residues. CDR3 sequence (DNA): TGCGCCAGCAGTGGGGGCTCTGGGGCCAGCGTCCTGACTTTC. It translates to CASSGGSGASVLTF.

This clonotype was counted ten times or more. V and J are TRBV7-3 and TRBJ1-1, with 7 bases aligning to TRBD1. Germline trimming cut 0 bases from V and 3 bases from J; bases unmatched to any gene: 4. The CDR3 has 15 residues. Looked up from germline, CDR1 is SGHTA and CDR2 is FQGTGA. CDR3 DNA sequence: TGTGCCAGCAGCTTAACAGGGGGCGGGTACACTGAAGCTTTCTTT. The encoded protein is CASSLTGGGYTEAFF.

This clonotype showed up many times. The chain links TRBV13 to TRBJ2-7; 7 bases are a match to TRBD2. The CDR3 is 14 residues long. Germline V CDR1 and CDR2: PRHDT, FYEKMQ (reference sequence). With V trimmed by 5 bases and J by 0 bases, 4 bases remained unmatched. This CDR3 reads CASSIGGSSYEQYF. The CDR3, as DNA: TGTGCCAGCAGCATTGGCGGGAGCTCCTACGAGCAGTACTTC.

This clonotype was observed at least ten times. The gene calls are TRBV2 and TRBJ2-1; 7 bases are shared with TRBD2. This CDR3 spans 14 amino acids. The V segment lost 6 bases and the J segment 8 bases; nucleotides outside the gene matches: 10. Germline lookup yields CDR1 SNHLY and CDR2 FYNNEI. The CDR3 nucleotides are TGTGCCAGCAGGCCGGGACCCCGGGGGGATGAGCAGTTCTTC. Its translation is CASRPGPRGDEQFF.

There are many counts of this clonotype. The V gene is TRBV10-2, the J gene TRBJ2-3; D is perhaps TRBD2 (6 bases). Germline assignment: CDR1 WSHSY and CDR2 SAAADI. Trimming left V 2 bases short and J 1 base short, with 13 bases between. The length of the CDR3 is 16 residues. As DNA, the CDR3 is TGCGCCAGCAGTGAGCCCCAAGGAGGGGGCACAGATACGCAGTATTTT. Amino acid sequence: CASSEPQGGGTDTQYF.

This clonotype appeared a few times. The chain carries TRBV5-1 and TRBJ2-1, with 7 bases aligning to TRBD2. V shed 2 bases, J shed 1 base, and the junction held 6 bases outside the gene matches. Germline V gene data show CDR1 as SGHRS and CDR2 as YFSETQ. CDR3 length: 16 amino acids. The CDR3 loop reads CASSFSLAVSYNEQFF. The CDR3 nucleotides are TGCGCCAGCAGCTTCTCGCTAGCGGTATCCTACAATGAGCAGTTCTTC.

This clonotype was observed many times. The rearrangement links TRBV27 to TRBJ2-7; D ambiguous. V was trimmed by 2 bases and J by 5 bases, leaving 13 bases between them. Germline V gene data show CDR1 as MNHEY and CDR2 as SMNVEV (reference sequence). This CDR3 has 14 residues. The CDR3 region is CASSLGTVVDEQYF. In nucleotides, the CDR3 is TGTGCCAGCAGTTTAGGTACAGTCGTGGACGAGCAGTACTTC.

At least ten counts were recorded for this clonotype. This chain joins TRBV6-5 and TRBJ1-5; D gene unclear. V was pared by 4 bases and J by 2 bases, with 12 bases between. The CDR3 is made up of 15 amino acids. From germline, CDR1 is MNHEY and CDR2 SVGAGI. The CDR3 nucleotides are TGTGCCAGCAGTTCACCGACTACCGGCAATCAGCCCCAGCATTTT. This sequence encodes CASSSPTTGNQPQHF.

This clonotype was recorded many times. The chain links TRBV18 to TRBJ2-5; 7 bases line up with TRBD1. With 4 bases clipped from V and 5 bases from J, the junction kept 13 bases outside the gene matches. The germline CDR1 and CDR2 sequences are KGHSH and LQKENI. The CDR3 sequence is 16 residues long. The CDR3 spells CASSLLVPTGKETQYF. CDR3 nucleotide sequence: TGTGCCAGCTCACTACTAGTCCCGACAGGGAAGGAGACCCAGTACTTC.

This clonotype occurred many times. V gene TRBV20-1 combines with J gene TRBJ2-7, with TRBD1 as a possible D gene (6 bases). Trimming pared 0 bases from V and 2 bases from J, leaving 11 bases between. The CDR3 loop spans 14 amino acids. Germline values: CDR1 DFQATT, CDR2 SNEGSKA (reference sequence). The CDR3 reads CSARDGQRTYEQYF. The DNA of the CDR3 is TGCAGTGCTAGAGACGGACAGAGAACCTACGAGCAGTACTTC.

This clonotype was seen many times. This chain joins TRBV2 and TRBJ2-1; 8 nucleotides match TRBD1. J gave up 7 bases and V 3 bases, and 8 bases lay outside the gene matches. Germline V gene lookup returns CDR1 SNHLY and CDR2 FYNNEI. The CDR3 runs to 15 residues. CDR3 protein: CASSEEQGALNEQFF. The CDR3, as DNA: TGTGCCAGCAGTGAGGAGCAGGGGGCTTTAAATGAGCAGTTCTTC. The whole variable domain, filled in from reference TRBV2 and TRBJ2-1, reads EPEVTQTPSHQVTQMGQEVILRCVPISNHLYFYWYRQILGQKVEFLVSFYNNEISEKSEIFDDQFSVERPDGSNFTLKIRSTKLEDSAMYFCASSEEQGALNEQFFGPGTRLTVL.

The rearrangement uses TRBV10-2 and TRBJ2-2; D unclear. CDR3 size: 12 residues. V was cut by 4 bases and J by 8 bases, with 8 bases left in between. Germline assignment: CDR1 WSHSY and CDR2 SAAADI. The CDR3 DNA reads TGCGCCAGCAGTGTTGTAATAGGGGAGCTGTTTTTT. Amino acid sequence: CASSVVIGELFF.

This clonotype was picked up a small number of times. V usage is TRBV27 and J usage is TRBJ2-1; tentatively, D is TRBD1 (5 bases). The CDR3 consists of 14 residues. Germline V gene sequence: CDR1 MNHEY, CDR2 SMNVEV (reference sequence). V lost 10 bases and J lost 0, with 13 bases in between. The CDR3 reads CATLGADSYNEQFF. In DNA, the CDR3 is TGTGCCACCCTAGGGGCAGACTCCTACAATGAGCAGTTCTTC.

V usage is TRBV29-1 and J usage is TRBJ1-1; no clear D. The length of the CDR3 is 13 residues. The V and J ends lost 3 bases and 0 bases respectively, with 8 bases between them. CDR1 is SQVTM, CDR2 ANQGSEA, per germline. CDR3 protein: CSVERPLNTEAFF. CDR3 in DNA: TGCAGCGTTGAGCGTCCGTTGAACACTGAAGCTTTCTTT.

The chain joins TRBV7-6 to TRBJ2-3; 13 nucleotides line up with TRBD2. The CDR3 contains 16 residues. After removal of 5 bases from V and 2 bases from J, the junction contained 4 bases not matched to a gene. Germline V gene sequence: CDR1 SGHVS, CDR2 FNYEAQ. CDR3 sequence reads: CASSALAGGPTDTQYF. The CDR3 DNA reads as TGTGCCAGCAGCGCACTAGCGGGAGGGCCCACAGATACGCAGTATTTT.